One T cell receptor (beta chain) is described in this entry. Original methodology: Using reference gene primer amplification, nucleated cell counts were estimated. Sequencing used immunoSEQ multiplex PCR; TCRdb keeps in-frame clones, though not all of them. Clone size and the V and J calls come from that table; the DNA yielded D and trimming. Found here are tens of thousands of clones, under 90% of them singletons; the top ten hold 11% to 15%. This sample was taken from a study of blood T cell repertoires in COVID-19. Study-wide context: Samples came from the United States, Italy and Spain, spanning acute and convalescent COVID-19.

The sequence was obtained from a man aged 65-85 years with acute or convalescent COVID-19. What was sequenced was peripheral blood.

This CDR3 reads CSVGGQDAGGIGQYF. Written as DNA, the CDR3 is TGCAGCGTCGGGGGTCAGGACGCTGGCGGGATCGGGCAGTACTTC. The chain recombines TRBV29-1 with TRBJ2-7; D is perhaps TRBD2 (6 bases). The CDR3 contains 15 residues. The germline V gene encodes CDR1 SQVTM and CDR2 ANQGSEA. V was pared by 6 bases and J by 9 bases, with 27 bases between.